The 10 T cell receptor beta chains reported below all come from one sample, sequenced in a study of blood T cell repertoires in COVID-19. Clones were read by immunoSEQ multiplex PCR, and TCRdb kept only the in-frame ones, dropping some. The sample has around 64,000 clones, roughly nine tenths seen once; the top ten hold approximately 19%. The sequenced material came from peripheral blood. The receptors were gathered from an elderly woman with acute or convalescent COVID-19.

The chain joins TRBV5-1 to TRBJ2-2; possible D gene TRBD2, 6 bases. V was pared by 0 bases and J by 6 bases, with 12 bases between. CDR1 is SGHRS, CDR2 YFSETQ, per germline. The CDR3 is made up of 15 amino acids. Here the CDR3 DNA reads TGCGCCAGCAGCTTGGACGGGAGTCTCTCCGGGGAGCTGTTTTTT. It encodes CASSLDGSLSGELFF.

This chain joins TRBV7-9 and TRBJ2-5, with 13 bases matching TRBD2. V shed 5 bases and J 1 base; nucleotides not matched to a gene: 4. The CDR3 totals 16 residues. Germline CDR1 is SEHNR and CDR2 is FQNEAQ (reference sequence). CDR3 sequence reads: CASSPGTSGAQETQYF. In DNA form, the CDR3 reads TGTGCCAGCAGCCCCGGGACTAGCGGGGCCCAAGAGACCCAGTACTTC.

The chain links TRBV28 to TRBJ2-1; 10 nucleotides align to TRBD2. From germline, CDR1 is MDHEN and CDR2 SYDVKM. V lost 5 bases to trimming and J lost 4 bases; unmatched junction nucleotides: 5. The CDR3 is made up of 15 amino acids. Here the CDR3 reads CASSAGLAEYNEQFF. CDR3 sequence (DNA): TGTGCCAGCAGTGCCGGACTAGCGGAGTACAATGAGCAGTTCTTC.

V gene TRBV7-9 combines with J gene TRBJ1-6, with TRBD1 as a possible D gene (5 bases). CDR1 is SEHNR, CDR2 FQNEAQ, per germline (reference sequence). V lost 3 bases to trimming and J lost 9 bases, with 12 bases between them. The CDR3 totals 14 residues. The CDR3: CASSFTGPRSPLHF. In DNA form, the CDR3 reads TGTGCCAGCAGCTTTACAGGACCCCGTTCACCCCTCCACTTT.

The chain links TRBV2 to TRBJ1-4; tentatively, D is TRBD1 (6 bases). Germline V gives CDR1 SNHLY, CDR2 FYNNEI. The CDR3 is 15 amino acids. Trimming left V 2 bases short and J 5 bases short, with 12 bases between. CDR3 bases: TGTGCCAGCAGTGAAAAACGGGGGGCGAATGAAAAACTGTTTTTT. Protein sequence: CASSEKRGANEKLFF.

The chain employs TRBV3-1 (or the pseudogene TRBV3-2) and TRBJ2-3; a possible D gene is TRBD1 (6 bases). The CDR3 spans 15 residues. CDR1 is LGHDT, CDR2 YNNKEL, per germline (reference sequence). With 0 bases removed from V and 4 bases from J, the gap between germline ends came to 11 bases. The CDR3 here is CASSQETGFADTQYF. The CDR3 DNA reads as TGTGCCAGCAGCCAAGAAACAGGGTTCGCAGATACGCAGTATTTT.

This clone was counted between two and nine times. The rearrangement joins TRBV10-1 to TRBJ1-3; no clear D. This CDR3 has 13 amino acids. In germline, CDR1 is WNHNN, CDR2 SYGVQD (reference sequence). The ends were cut back, 2 bases at V and 10 bases at J, with 12 bases in the middle. In DNA form, the CDR3 reads TGCGCCAGCAGTGAGCAAATTTTCGGTACCATATATTTT. It is translated as CASSEQIFGTIYF.

The chain is built from TRBV27 and TRBJ1-2, with D uncertain. The CDR3 runs 14 residues. CDR1 and CDR2 from the germline V gene are MNHEY and SMNVEV (reference sequence). Trimming removed 4 bases from V and 0 bases from J, with 9 bases in between. CDR3 loop: CASSSRGANYGYTF. The CDR3 DNA follows: TGTGCCAGCAGTTCCCGAGGAGCTAACTATGGCTACACCTTC.

The genes are TRBV19 and TRBJ1-2; 8 bases agree with TRBD1. The CDR3 loop spans 17 amino acids. Germline V CDR1 and CDR2: LNHDA, SQIVND (reference sequence). V lost 11 bases to trimming and J lost 5 bases; unmatched junction nucleotides: 22. As DNA, the CDR3 is TGTGCCGAAAAGACCCCCATCAGGGGGCGAGGCGGATATGGCTACACCTTC. It specifies CAEKTPIRGRGGYGYTF.

The chain couples TRBV19 to TRBJ1-5; D is possibly TRBD1 (5 bases). Germline V CDR1 and CDR2: LNHDA, SQIVND (reference sequence). The CDR3 has 15 residues. V dropped 8 bases and J dropped 6 bases, with 20 bases sitting between them. CDR3 in DNA: TGTGCCAGTTCTACCGGGACTGCCTTTAGTCAGCCCCAGCATTTT. Protein: CASSTGTAFSQPQHF.